The 28 T cell receptor beta chains below were found in one sample sequenced in a study of blood T cell repertoires in COVID-19. Libraries were prepared by immunoSEQ multiplex PCR; TCRdb keeps only in-frame clonotypes and omits some of them. In the table there are under 200,000 clones, 70% to 85% of which are singletons. Source material: peripheral blood. The receptors here all came from a woman at least 80 years old with acute or convalescent COVID-19.

This chain joins TRBV4-1 and TRBJ1-6; possibly TRBD1 for D (6 bases). This CDR3 comprises 15 residues. Germline V CDR1 and CDR2: MGHRA, YSYEKL. The germline V and J ends were trimmed by 4 bases and 9 bases, with 16 bases remaining between them. As DNA, the CDR3 is TGCGCCAGCAGCCCCGCGGGAGGGGGAATTTCACCCCTCCACTTT. Encoded protein: CASSPAGGGISPLHF.

The V gene is TRBV11-2, the J gene TRBJ2-5, with D uncertain. In germline, CDR1 is SGHAT, CDR2 FQNNGV. The CDR3 covers 12 residues. V was cut by 5 bases and J by 1 base, with 5 bases left in between. The CDR3 protein is CASSPSQETQYF. The CDR3, as DNA: TGTGCCAGCAGCCCCAGCCAAGAGACCCAGTACTTC.

This clone came up once. The chain has TRBV5-4 and TRBJ1-1; TRBD1 is a possible D gene (5 bases). Trimming took off 4 bases at V and 3 bases at J, with 10 bases between the two ends. Germline V gene sequence: CDR1 SGHNT, CDR2 YYREEE (reference sequence). This CDR3 spans 13 amino acids. The CDR3 sequence: CASSAGGDTEAFF. The DNA for the CDR3 is TGTGCCAGCAGCGCGGGGGGGGACACTGAAGCTTTCTTT.

This clone was observed a handful of times. The J gene is TRBJ1-6, the V gene TRBV5-1, with 7 bases that match TRBD1. Germline V CDR1 and CDR2: SGHRS, YFSETQ. The V and J ends lost 2 bases and 7 bases, in that order; junction bases with no gene match: 9. The CDR3 is 16 residues long. CDR3 region: CASSLNLGQQNSPLHF. Here the CDR3 DNA reads TGCGCCAGCAGCTTAAATCTGGGACAGCAAAATTCACCCCTCCACTTT.

This clone was observed a handful of times. The chain joins TRBV3-1 (or the pseudogene TRBV3-2) to TRBJ2-4; maybe TRBD1 (5 bases). The V gene lost 2 bases and the J gene lost 1 base, with 6 bases spanning the gap. CDR1 and CDR2 (germline): LGHDT, YNNKEL (reference sequence). The CDR3 extends over 14 amino acids. In DNA, the CDR3 is TGTGCCAGCAGCCAATCAGGGGCCAAAAACATTCAGTACTTC. Translated, it gives CASSQSGAKNIQYF.

In this sample, this clone turned up once. The V gene is TRBV10-3, the J gene TRBJ2-3; 8 bases fit TRBD1. Germline V gene data show CDR1 as ENHRY and CDR2 as SYGVKD. Trimming took 3 bases from V and 4 from J; bases not matched to a gene: 6. CDR3 length: 15 residues. The CDR3 protein is CAISDLGQGADTQYF. The CDR3 bases are TGTGCCATCAGTGATCTTGGACAGGGAGCAGATACGCAGTATTTT.

The genes are TRBV9 and TRBJ2-3; no clear D. Germline CDR1 reads SGDLS; CDR2 reads YYNGEE. V was trimmed by 2 bases and J by 1 base, leaving 8 bases between them. The CDR3 extends over 14 amino acids. Here the CDR3 reads CASSVDPGTDTQYF. DNA of the CDR3: TGTGCCAGCAGCGTCGATCCAGGCACAGATACGCAGTATTTT.

The V call is TRBV29-1, the J call TRBJ2-3; D is undetermined. Trimming removed 2 bases from V and 5 bases from J, with 11 bases in between. Germline V CDR1 and CDR2: SQVTM, ANQGSEA. The CDR3 has 13 amino acids. The CDR3 sequence is CSVEYSGVDTQYF. The CDR3 bases are TGCAGCGTTGAATACAGTGGCGTAGATACGCAGTATTTT.

The chain links TRBV9 to TRBJ1-3; D perhaps matches TRBD1 (6 bases). The CDR3 sequence is 14 residues long. Trimming left V 4 bases short and J 7 bases short, with 15 bases between. Germline V lookup: CDR1 SGDLS, CDR2 YYNGEE. The CDR3 region is CASSIHREGNTIYF. In DNA form, the CDR3 reads TGTGCCAGCAGCATTCACAGGGAGGGGAACACCATATATTTT.

The rearrangement links TRBV12-3 or TRBV12-4 to TRBJ1-2; D may be TRBD1 (5 bases). Trimming left V 3 bases short and J 6 bases short, with 11 bases between. This CDR3 contains 13 residues. CDR3 DNA sequence: TGTGCCAGCAGTTTCCGGCAGGGAAATGGCTACACCTTC. This codes for CASSFRQGNGYTF.

This chain connects TRBV12-3 or TRBV12-4 to TRBJ2-1, with 13 bases aligning to TRBD2. The V gene end was trimmed by 10 bases and the J gene end by 9 bases; junction bases not matched to a gene: 6. The CDR3 runs to 13 residues. The CDR3 coding sequence is TGTGCCACCCGGACTAGCGGGAGAGTTGAGCAGTTCTTC. Translation gives CATRTSGRVEQFF.

The rearrangement joins TRBV28 to TRBJ2-1; 8 nucleotides agree with TRBD2. The V segment lost 5 bases and the J segment 9 bases; nucleotides outside the gene matches: 12. CDR1 is MDHEN, CDR2 SYDVKM, per germline. This CDR3 region has 15 residues. The CDR3 coding sequence is TGTGCCAGCAGTGATACTAGCGGTCCTCGGGGTGAGCAGTTCTTC. This gives the protein CASSDTSGPRGEQFF.

The V gene is TRBV19, the J gene TRBJ1-1, with unresolved D. Trimming removed 3 bases at V and 6 bases at J, with 14 bases between. From germline, CDR1 is LNHDA and CDR2 SQIVND (reference sequence). The CDR3 runs to 14 residues. The CDR3 DNA is TGTGCCAGTAGTATTGAGCGAGGCGGTGCTGAAGCTTTCTTT. This sequence encodes CASSIERGGAEAFF. The full variable domain, with the rest looked up from reference TRBV19 and TRBJ1-1, is DGGITQSPKYLFRKEGQNVTLSCEQNLNHDAMYWYRQDPGQGLRLIYYSQIVNDFQKGDIAEGYSVSREKKESFPLTVTSAQKNPTAFYLCASSIERGGAEAFFGQGTRLTVV.

For this clone: A read error may account for a junction end that differs from germline. The rearrangement uses TRBV3-1 (or the pseudogene TRBV3-2) and TRBJ1-6; 9 nucleotides align to TRBD1. CDR1 LGHDT and CDR2 YNNKEL come from the germline V gene (reference sequence). The CDR3 sequence is 14 residues long. CDR3: CASVQGAYNSPLHF. CDR3 nucleotide sequence: TGTGCCAGTGTACAGGGGGCCTACAATTCACCCCTCCACTTT.

The table lists this clone with a few counts. Other DNA sequences from this sample encode an identical CDR3 as well. The rearrangement uses TRBV18 and TRBJ2-5; TRBD1 agrees at 7 bases. Germline CDR1 reads KGHSH; CDR2 reads LQKENI. The V gene end was trimmed by 3 bases and the J gene end by 3 bases; junction bases not matched to a gene: 1. CDR3 size: 13 residues. DNA for the CDR3: TGTGCCAGCTCACCTGGGACAGAAGAGACCCAGTACTTC. This sequence encodes CASSPGTEETQYF.

The rearrangement uses TRBV7-9 and TRBJ2-1; tentatively, D is TRBD1 (5 bases). Trimming cost V 1 base and J 10 bases, with 8 bases left between them. CDR1 and CDR2 from the germline V gene are SEHNR and FQNEAQ (reference sequence). The length of the CDR3 is 12 residues. In DNA, the CDR3 is TGTGCCAGCAGCTTAGTCCCAGGGGAGCAGTTCTTC. Protein: CASSLVPGEQFF.

The rearrangement uses TRBV6-5 and TRBJ2-2; 7 bases are a match to TRBD2. This CDR3 spans 15 amino acids. Germline values: CDR1 MNHEY, CDR2 SVGAGI. After removal of 6 bases from V and 6 bases from J, the junction contained 10 bases not matched to a gene. CDR3 coding DNA: TGTGCCAGCAGATCCGTTGCGGGGGATCCCGGGGAGCTGTTTTTT. Translated, it gives CASRSVAGDPGELFF.

CDR3: CASTMRVAGLAGDNEQFF. CDR3 in DNA: TGTGCCAGCACCATGAGGGTTGCCGGACTAGCGGGGGACAATGAGCAGTTCTTC. The chain uses TRBV5-6 and TRBJ2-1; 13 bases are a match to TRBD2. CDR3 length: 18 amino acids. J gave up 5 bases and V 6 bases, and 14 bases lay outside the gene matches. CDR1 is SGHDT, CDR2 YYEEEE, per germline.

CDR3 nucleotide sequence: TGTGCCAGCAGCCCCGGACTAGCGGGTGCCCTGTACGAGCAGTACTTC. It yields the protein CASSPGLAGALYEQYF. The chain links TRBV3-1 (or the pseudogene TRBV3-2) to TRBJ2-7; 11 bases match TRBD2. The CDR3 is 16 amino acids. Germline-derived CDR1 and CDR2 are LGHDT and YNNKEL (reference sequence). V was clipped by 4 bases and J by 4 bases; unmatched bases: 9.

The chain joins TRBV27 to TRBJ2-2, with D possibly TRBD2 on 6 matching bases. The V end was cut by 3 bases, the J end by 5 bases, with 16 bases between. In germline, CDR1 is MNHEY, CDR2 SMNVEV (reference sequence). The CDR3 sequence is 16 residues long. DNA of the CDR3: TGTGCCAGCAGTTTGTTAGGTGGAGGGCCGACCGGGGAGCTGTTTTTT. Protein product: CASSLLGGGPTGELFF.

The rearrangement links TRBV19 to TRBJ2-3; 9 nucleotides agree with TRBD1. CDR1 LNHDA and CDR2 SQIVND come from the germline V gene (reference sequence). The CDR3 is made up of 18 amino acids. J lost 4 bases, V lost 2 bases, and 13 bases had no gene match. CDR3 in amino acids: CASSIKGRGTGRPDTQYF. DNA of the CDR3: TGTGCCAGTAGTATAAAGGGGAGGGGGACAGGGCGGCCAGATACGCAGTATTTT.

This chain connects TRBV12-5 to TRBJ1-2; TRBD1 matches 9 bases. The germline V gene encodes CDR1 LGHNT and CDR2 FRNRAP. This CDR3 has 18 residues. The junction had 12 bases not matched to a gene; V was cut back by 0 bases and J by 4 bases. CDR3 sequence (DNA): TGTGCTAGTGGTTTGGTACTTAGGGGGACAGGGACAGGCTATGGCTACACCTTC. Its translation is CASGLVLRGTGTGYGYTF.

The chain has TRBV4-1 and TRBJ2-1; D unresolved. Per germline, CDR1 MGHRA and CDR2 YSYEKL. V lost 0 bases and J lost 2, with 8 bases in between. CDR3 length: 15 amino acids. CDR3 nucleotides: TGCGCCAGCAGCCAAGATTCGCCAGCCTACAATGAGCAGTTCTTC. It yields the protein CASSQDSPAYNEQFF.

The J gene is TRBJ2-5, the V gene TRBV12-2; the table's D call of TRBD2 was not tested on the DNA. TRBV12-2 is a recognized pseudogene. The CDR3 length is 18 residues. CDR3 DNA: TGTGCAAGTCGCTGGCCGACTCTGCGGGGGGGCCGGGGAGAGACCCAGTACTTC. It codes for CASRWPTLRGGRGETQYF.

V gene TRBV12-5 combines with J gene TRBJ2-1; 10 bases match TRBD1. Germline loops: CDR1 LGHNT, CDR2 FRNRAP. The trim removed 10 bases at V and 7 bases at J, leaving 7 bases unmatched. This CDR3 contains 13 residues. The CDR3 nucleotides read TGTGCTACACGACAGGGGGCGGAAAATGAGCAGTTCTTC. It specifies CATRQGAENEQFF.

This rearrangement joins TRBV27 to TRBJ2-2; a weak D match, TRBD2 (6 bases). CDR1 and CDR2 (germline): MNHEY, SMNVEV (reference sequence). V gave up 4 bases and J gave up 5 bases, with 14 bases separating them. The CDR3 covers 15 residues. The CDR3 DNA reads as TGTGCCAGCAGTTCTCGGACCGGGGGAACCGGGGAGCTGTTTTTT. Its protein product is CASSSRTGGTGELFF.

This chain connects TRBV11-2 to TRBJ1-1, with 8 positions matching TRBD1. Germline values: CDR1 SGHAT, CDR2 FQNNGV. The CDR3 loop spans 16 amino acids. The V and J ends lost 2 bases and 0 bases, in that order; junction bases with no gene match: 5. In DNA form, the CDR3 reads TGTGCCAGCAGCTTACGTGCAGGGGGCATGAACACTGAAGCTTTCTTT. Encoded protein: CASSLRAGGMNTEAFF.

The chain joins TRBV10-3 to TRBJ1-2; 8 bases line up with TRBD1. Trimming removed 0 bases from V and 7 bases from J; junction bases left unmatched: 10. This CDR3 has 16 amino acids. The germline V gene encodes CDR1 ENHRY and CDR2 SYGVKD. Here the CDR3 DNA reads TGTGCCATCAGTGAGTCTGGAATAGGACAGGGACGTGGCTACACCTTC. As protein: CAISESGIGQGRGYTF.